The 23 T cell receptor beta chains given below trace back to one sample, sequenced in a study of blood T cell repertoires in COVID-19. This table comes from immunoSEQ multiplex PCR, and its TCRdb copy is limited to in-frame clones, with some not included. The sample shows approximately 72,000 clones, nearly 90% of them seen only once. The specimen sequenced was peripheral blood. The receptor source for this set is a man in his 60s with acute or convalescent COVID-19.

The chain links TRBV7-9 to TRBJ1-4; no definite D call. The germline gives CDR1 SEHNR, CDR2 FQNEAQ (reference sequence). This CDR3 contains 12 residues. V was clipped by 5 bases and J by 8 bases, with 9 bases between them. CDR3 sequence reads: CASSTLIEKLFF. The CDR3, as DNA: TGTGCCAGCAGCACTCTAATCGAAAAACTGTTTTTT.

This clone came up a few times. The V and J genes are TRBV20-1 and TRBJ1-1; D uncertain. The germline gives CDR1 DFQATT, CDR2 SNEGSKA (reference sequence). There are 11 residues in the CDR3. V lost 6 bases and J lost 6, with 11 bases in between. CDR3 in amino acids: CSASRQSEAFF. Here the CDR3 DNA reads TGCAGTGCCTCAAGACAATCTGAAGCTTTCTTT.

As DNA, the CDR3 is TGCGCCAGCAGCCAAGTGGGAGGGGTGATCACAGATACGCAGTATTTT. It yields the protein CASSQVGGVITDTQYF. The chain is built from TRBV4-1 and TRBJ2-3, with 7 bases that match TRBD2. CDR1 is MGHRA, CDR2 YSYEKL, per germline. This CDR3 comprises 16 residues. Losses at the gene ends were 1 base for V and 2 bases for J; bases not matched to a gene: 6.

The chain is built from TRBV18 and TRBJ1-2; D uncertain. This CDR3 spans 14 amino acids. Germline V lookup: CDR1 KGHSH, CDR2 LQKENI. Trimming removed 0 bases at V and 6 bases at J, with 11 bases between. The CDR3 nucleotides are TGTGCCAGCTCACCACCGACACAGTCGGATGGCTACACCTTC. Its translation is CASSPPTQSDGYTF.

The CDR3 loop reads CASSPDSSGNTIYF. CDR3 DNA: TGTGCCAGCAGCCCTGACAGCTCTGGAAACACCATATATTTT. This rearrangement joins TRBV13 to TRBJ1-3; tentative D call: TRBD1 (5 bases). The germline V gene encodes CDR1 PRHDT and CDR2 FYEKMQ (reference sequence). The CDR3 has 14 residues. The germline V and J ends were trimmed by 5 bases and 0 bases, with 8 bases remaining between them.

The rearrangement uses TRBV27 and TRBJ2-7; 8 nucleotides line up with TRBD1. CDR3 length: 16 residues. CDR1 and CDR2 from the germline V gene are MNHEY and SMNVEV (reference sequence). V lost 5 bases to trimming and J lost 6 bases; unmatched junction nucleotides: 15. The CDR3: CASSTPTGVGVREQYF. Written as DNA, the CDR3 is TGTGCCAGCAGTACGCCGACAGGGGTTGGGGTACGCGAGCAGTACTTC.

The chain couples TRBV6-5 to TRBJ1-2, with TRBD1 matching over 8 bases. Trimming removed 8 bases from V and 4 bases from J; junction bases left unmatched: 9. CDR1 MNHEY and CDR2 SVGAGI come from the germline V gene. This CDR3 region has 14 residues. The CDR3, as DNA: TGTGCCAGCTGGAGACAGGGGAACACCTATGGCTACACCTTC. Translating it yields CASWRQGNTYGYTF.

The chain is built from TRBV30 and TRBJ2-1; D remains unclear. The CDR3 has 13 residues. V shed 0 bases and J shed 4 bases, with 7 bases lying between them. CDR1 is GTSNPN and CDR2 is SVGIG in the germline V gene (reference sequence). The CDR3, as DNA: TGTGCCTGGAGTGTTAATAGTTACAATGAGCAGTTCTTC. Translation gives CAWSVNSYNEQFF.

V usage is TRBV2 and J usage is TRBJ2-7; TRBD1 agrees at 7 bases. The J segment lost 2 bases and the V segment lost 5 bases, leaving 9 bases of the junction unmatched. The CDR3 length is 15 residues. In germline, CDR1 is SNHLY, CDR2 FYNNEI. The CDR3 sequence: CASSPGRGQTYEQYF. CDR3 DNA sequence: TGTGCCAGCAGTCCGGGAAGGGGGCAGACCTACGAGCAGTACTTC.

The V gene is TRBV7-9, the J gene TRBJ1-1; 7 positions agree with TRBD1. Trimming at V came to 5 bases and at J to 2 bases, leaving 5 bases not matched to a gene. The CDR3 runs 14 residues. Germline assignment: CDR1 SEHNR and CDR2 FQNEAQ (reference sequence). The CDR3 coding sequence is TGTGCCAGCAGCCCTCGGGACAGCAACACTGAAGCTTTCTTT. Protein: CASSPRDSNTEAFF.

V is TRBV2 and J is TRBJ1-4, with D tentatively TRBD1 (5 bases). Germline V gene lookup returns CDR1 SNHLY and CDR2 FYNNEI. This CDR3 is 17 amino acids long. V dropped 9 bases and J dropped 8 bases, with 28 bases sitting between them. Written as DNA, the CDR3 is TGTGCCAGTAGACCGATTCCAGGCAGGGTCAAGAGGGAAAAACTGTTTTTT. Its translation: CASRPIPGRVKREKLFF.

This clone was observed a handful of times. The V gene is TRBV7-7, the J gene TRBJ2-7, with TRBD1 matching over 8 bases. The germline gives CDR1 SSHAT, CDR2 FNYEAQ (reference sequence). After removal of 5 bases from V and 3 bases from J, the junction contained 9 bases not matched to a gene. This CDR3 is built from 15 residues. This CDR3 reads CASSLRTGPVYEQYF. The DNA of the CDR3 is TGTGCCAGCAGCCTCCGGACAGGGCCCGTCTACGAGCAGTACTTC.

The J gene is TRBJ1-2, the V gene TRBV13; D remains ambiguous. The CDR3 is 14 amino acids. CDR1 is PRHDT and CDR2 is FYEKMQ in the germline V gene (reference sequence). The V end was cut by 4 bases, the J end by 4 bases, with 13 bases between. The CDR3: CASSSEGTVYGYTF. CDR3 DNA: TGTGCCAGCAGCTCCGAGGGCACAGTCTATGGCTACACCTTC.

This clone came up once. V is TRBV12-5 and J is TRBJ1-5, with TRBD1 as a possible D gene (6 bases). The germline gives CDR1 LGHNT, CDR2 FRNRAP. V dropped 1 base and J dropped 0 bases, with 7 bases sitting between them. The CDR3 consists of 15 residues. CDR3 in DNA: TGTGCTAGTGGTTTGGGGACAGTTAGCAATCAGCCCCAGCATTTT. Translation: CASGLGTVSNQPQHF. The complete variable domain, with remaining parts taken from reference TRBV12-5 and TRBJ1-5, reads DARVTQTPRHKVTEMGQEVTMRCQPILGHNTVFWYRQTMMQGLELLAYFRNRAPLDDSGMPKDRFSAEMPDATLATLKIQPSEPRDSAVYFCASGLGTVSNQPQHFGDGTRLSIL.

J is TRBJ1-3 and V is TRBV5-6, with D tentatively TRBD1 (6 bases). CDR3 length equals 15 residues. Germline V gene data show CDR1 as SGHDT and CDR2 as YYEEEE. Trimming pared 4 bases from V and 1 base from J, leaving 12 bases between. The CDR3 protein is CASSRPQGSGNTIYF. CDR3 bases: TGTGCCAGCAGCCGCCCGCAGGGGTCTGGAAACACCATATATTTT.

This chain links TRBV7-2 with TRBJ2-7; the D gene is possibly TRBD1 (5 bases). V shed 4 bases and J shed 5 bases, with 24 bases lying between them. Germline V gives CDR1 SGHTA, CDR2 FQGNSA. This CDR3 comprises 17 residues. The CDR3 loop is CASSYIPSAGFPHEQYF. CDR3 bases: TGTGCCAGCAGCTATATTCCGTCGGCAGGGTTTCCGCACGAGCAGTACTTC.

This rearrangement joins TRBV6-2 or TRBV6-3 to TRBJ1-3; the D gene is possibly TRBD1 (6 bases). With 4 bases removed from V and 0 bases from J, the gap between germline ends came to 13 bases. This CDR3 is built from 16 residues. Germline assignment: CDR1 MNHEY and CDR2 SVGEGT. The CDR3 spells CASSSGTLSSGNTIYF. CDR3 DNA: TGTGCCAGCAGTTCCGGGACACTGAGCTCTGGAAACACCATATATTTT.

The V call is TRBV7-9, the J call TRBJ2-7, with 8 bases lining up with TRBD1. The CDR3 sequence is 14 residues long. J gave up 5 bases and V 3 bases, and 6 bases lay outside the gene matches. Germline CDR1 is SEHNR and CDR2 is FQNEAQ (reference sequence). The CDR3 region has the DNA TGTGCCAGCAGCTTCCGACAGGGGTCGGACGAGCAGTACTTC. Residues: CASSFRQGSDEQYF.

This clone was detected once. The V gene is TRBV15, the J gene TRBJ2-6; a possible D gene is TRBD2 (6 bases). Germline V gene sequence: CDR1 LNHNV, CDR2 YYDKDF (reference sequence). V lost 0 bases to trimming and J lost 0 bases, with 6 bases between them. This CDR3 spans 16 amino acids. CDR3 DNA: TGTGCCACCAGCAGAGATAGCGGCTCTGGGGCCAACGTCCTGACTTTC. Its translation: CATSRDSGSGANVLTF.

CDR3 in amino acids: CASSAMYQAKNIQYF. DNA for the CDR3: TGTGCCAGCAGCGCCATGTATCAGGCCAAAAACATTCAGTACTTC. This chain links TRBV9 with TRBJ2-4; D remains ambiguous. V lost 3 bases, J lost 1 base, and 11 bases lay in between. This CDR3 is built from 15 residues. Germline-derived CDR1 and CDR2 are SGDLS and YYNGEE.

This clone was observed a single time. V is TRBV5-1 and J is TRBJ1-1; D is uncertain. Germline CDR1 is SGHRS and CDR2 is YFSETQ. The CDR3 is made up of 13 amino acids. Trimming took off 0 bases at V and 2 bases at J, with 5 bases between the two ends. Written as DNA, the CDR3 is TGCGCCAGCAGCTTGGGCGGAAACACTGAAGCTTTCTTT. This encodes CASSLGGNTEAFF.

V and J are TRBV3-1 (or the pseudogene TRBV3-2) and TRBJ1-3; 7 bases are a match to TRBD1. The CDR3 is made up of 14 amino acids. V shed 4 bases and J 2 bases; nucleotides not matched to a gene: 2. Germline V gene sequence: CDR1 LGHDT, CDR2 YNNKEL (reference sequence). CDR3 in DNA: TGTGCCAGCAGCCCGGGACAGCCTGGAAACACCATATATTTT. Residues: CASSPGQPGNTIYF.

The chain links TRBV10-2 to TRBJ2-3, with D possibly being TRBD2 (6 bases). This CDR3 is 14 amino acids long. Germline-derived CDR1 and CDR2 are WSHSY and SAAADI. Trimming pared 3 bases from V and 0 bases from J, leaving 7 bases between. CDR3 nucleotide sequence: TGCGCCAGCAGTGACAGCGGGAGCACAGATACGCAGTATTTT. Translating gives CASSDSGSTDTQYF.